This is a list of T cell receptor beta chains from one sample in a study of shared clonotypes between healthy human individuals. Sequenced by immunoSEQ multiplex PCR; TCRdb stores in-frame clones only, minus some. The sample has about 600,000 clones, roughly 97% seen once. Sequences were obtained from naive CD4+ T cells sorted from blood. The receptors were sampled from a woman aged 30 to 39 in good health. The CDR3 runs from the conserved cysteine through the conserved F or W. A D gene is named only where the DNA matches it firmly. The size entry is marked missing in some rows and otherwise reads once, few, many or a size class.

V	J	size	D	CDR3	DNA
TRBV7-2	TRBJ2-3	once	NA	CASSLVALGTLTDTQYF	TGTGCCAGCAGCTTAGTAGCGTTGGGGACGCTCACAGATACGCAGTATTTT
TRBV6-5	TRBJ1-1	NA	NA	CASSYLGGMNTEAFF	TGTGCCAGCAGTTACCTCGGGGGTATGAACACTGAAGCTTTCTTT
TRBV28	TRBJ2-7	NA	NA	CASRRDTLYEQYF	TGTGCCAGCAGACGGGACACACTATACGAGCAGTACTTC
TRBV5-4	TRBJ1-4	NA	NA	CASRAGTATNEKLFF	TGTGCCAGCAGGGCTGGGACTGCAACTAATGAAAAACTGTTTTTT
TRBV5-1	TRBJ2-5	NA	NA	CASSLGRLSVSKGSGETQYF	TGCGCCAGCAGCTTGGGGCGTCTCTCAGTCTCCAAGGGTAGTGGAGAGACCCAGTACTTC
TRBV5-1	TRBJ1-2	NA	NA	CASSLPGNYGYTF	TGCGCCAGCAGCTTACCAGGGAACTATGGCTACACCTTC
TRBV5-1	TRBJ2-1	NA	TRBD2	CASKLAEHNEQFF	TGCGCCAGCAAACTAGCGGAACACAATGAGCAGTTCTTC
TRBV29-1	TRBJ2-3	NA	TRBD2	CSVTSGRGATQYF	TGCAGCGTAACTAGCGGGCGGGGGGCTACGCAGTATTTT
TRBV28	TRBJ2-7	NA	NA	CASSLSIAESSYEQYF	TGTGCCAGCAGTTTGTCAATAGCGGAAAGCTCCTACGAGCAGTACTTC
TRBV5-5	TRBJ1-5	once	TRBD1	CASSFAGGSQPQHF	TGTGCCAGCAGCTTTGCAGGGGGAAGTCAGCCCCAGCATTTT
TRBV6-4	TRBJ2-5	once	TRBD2	CASTHRGELAGGQETQYF	TGTGCCAGCACTCACCGGGGCGAACTAGCGGGAGGACAAGAGACCCAGTACTTC
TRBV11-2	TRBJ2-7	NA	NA	CASSLVGESNEQYF	TGTGCCAGCAGCTTAGTGGGGGAGAGCAACGAGCAGTACTTC
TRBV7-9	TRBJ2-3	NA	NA	CASSLVTKRLTDTQYF	TGTGCCAGCAGCTTAGTGACGAAGCGACTCACAGATACGCAGTATTTT
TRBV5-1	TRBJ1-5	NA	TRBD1	CASSLVAGGQPQHF	TGCGCCAGCAGCTTGGTTGCAGGGGGTCAGCCCCAGCATTTT
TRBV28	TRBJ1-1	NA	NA	CASSTGPGFNTEAFF	TGTGCCAGCAGCACCGGCCCGGGCTTTAACACTGAAGCTTTCTTT
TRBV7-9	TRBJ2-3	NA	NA	CASTESGRTDTQYF	TGTGCCAGCACCGAGTCGGGGCGCACAGATACGCAGTATTTT